This T cell receptor (beta chain) was obtained from a study of T-cell reconstitution after alpha-beta-depleted transplantation in children. This clonotype was detected only a few times. V trimming: 0 bases; J trimming: 7 bases; junction bases outside the gene matches: 5. The CDR3 covers 15 residues. Germline-derived CDR1 and CDR2 are DFQATT and SNEGSKA (reference sequence). Preparation of the TCRbeta library was carried out with unique molecular identifiers. MiXCR, applied by TCRdb to the PCR reads, yields one record per CDR3 protein. Altogether a few hundred thousand distinct CDR3 sequences are present, 25% to 30% being singletons, with the ten largest covering under 45%.

This clonotype was sampled from a boy younger than two with Wiskott-Aldrich syndrome, due to receive a stem cell transplant. The specimen comprised PBMCs, sampled before TCRalphabeta/CD19-depleted stem cell transplant. The chain couples TRBV20-1 to TRBJ2-1, with TRBD2 identical over 11 bases. Written as DNA, the CDR3 is TGCAGTGCTAGAGATTTGGCTAGCGGGAGGAATGAGCAGTTCTTC. Its protein product is CSARDLASGRNEQFF.